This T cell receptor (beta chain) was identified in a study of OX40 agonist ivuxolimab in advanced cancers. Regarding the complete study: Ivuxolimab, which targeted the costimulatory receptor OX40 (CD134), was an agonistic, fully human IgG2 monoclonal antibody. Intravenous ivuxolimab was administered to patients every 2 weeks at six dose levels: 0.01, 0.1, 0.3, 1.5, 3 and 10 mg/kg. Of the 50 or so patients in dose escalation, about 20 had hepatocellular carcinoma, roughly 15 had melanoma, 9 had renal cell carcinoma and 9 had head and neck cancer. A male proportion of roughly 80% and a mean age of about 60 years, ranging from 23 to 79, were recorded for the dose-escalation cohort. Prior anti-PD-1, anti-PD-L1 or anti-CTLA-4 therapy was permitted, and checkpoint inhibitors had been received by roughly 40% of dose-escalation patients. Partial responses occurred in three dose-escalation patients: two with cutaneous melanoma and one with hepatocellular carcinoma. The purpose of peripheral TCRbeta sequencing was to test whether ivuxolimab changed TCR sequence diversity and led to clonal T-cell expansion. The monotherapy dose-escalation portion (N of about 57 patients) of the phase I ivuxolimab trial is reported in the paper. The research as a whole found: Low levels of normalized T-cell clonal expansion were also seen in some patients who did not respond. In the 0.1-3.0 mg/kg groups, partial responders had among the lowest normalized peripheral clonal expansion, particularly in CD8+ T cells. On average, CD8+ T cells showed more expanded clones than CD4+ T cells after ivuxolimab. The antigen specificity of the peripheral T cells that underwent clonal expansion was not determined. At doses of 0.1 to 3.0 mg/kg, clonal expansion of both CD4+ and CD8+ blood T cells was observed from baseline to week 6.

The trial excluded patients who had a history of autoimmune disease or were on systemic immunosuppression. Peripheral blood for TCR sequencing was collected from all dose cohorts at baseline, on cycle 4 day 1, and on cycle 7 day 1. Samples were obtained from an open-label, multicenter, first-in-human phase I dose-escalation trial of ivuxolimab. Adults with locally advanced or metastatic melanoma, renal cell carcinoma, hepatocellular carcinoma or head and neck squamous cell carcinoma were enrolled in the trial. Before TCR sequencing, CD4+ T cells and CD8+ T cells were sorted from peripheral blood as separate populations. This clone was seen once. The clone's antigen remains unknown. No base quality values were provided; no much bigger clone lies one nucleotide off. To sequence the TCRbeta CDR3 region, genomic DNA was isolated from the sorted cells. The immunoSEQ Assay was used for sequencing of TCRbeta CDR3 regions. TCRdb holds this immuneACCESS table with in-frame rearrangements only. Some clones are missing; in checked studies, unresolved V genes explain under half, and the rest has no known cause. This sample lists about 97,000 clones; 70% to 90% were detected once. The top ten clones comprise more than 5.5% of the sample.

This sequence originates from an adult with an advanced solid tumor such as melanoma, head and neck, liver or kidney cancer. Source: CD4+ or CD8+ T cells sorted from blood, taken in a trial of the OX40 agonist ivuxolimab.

The CDR3 reads CASRQGIGSYEQYF. The DNA reads as follows: TGTGCCAGCAGACAGGGGATTGGGTCCTACGAGCAGTACTTC. The chain joins TRBV6-1 to TRBJ2-7, with TRBD1 matching 7 junction bases. CDR1 and CDR2, per the germline V gene, are MNHNS and SASEGT. Spanning cysteine to phenylalanine, the CDR3 consists of 14 amino acids. Solely the CDR3 DNA is kept, with 42 bases framed from the first base. V ends up 6 bases short and J 1 base short, with an unmatched junction base count of 6.